The 18 T cell receptor beta chains below all came from one sample that was sequenced in a study of T cell repertoires in ileal Crohn's disease. Sequenced by immunoSEQ multiplex PCR; TCRdb stores in-frame clones only, minus some. The sample has fewer than 18,000 clones; around three quarters are singletons. The sample comprised ileal tissue. Receptor source: an adult with Crohn's disease.

CDR3 amino acids: CASSPRAGGHHTGELFF. CDR3 bases: TGTGCCAGCTCCCCCAGGGCGGGGGGGCATCACACCGGGGAGCTGTTTTTT. J is TRBJ2-2 and V is TRBV18, with 9 bases lining up with TRBD2. The J segment lost 3 bases and the V segment lost 6 bases, leaving 11 bases of the junction unmatched. The germline V gene has CDR1 KGHSH and CDR2 LQKENI. The CDR3 covers 17 residues.

The CDR3 DNA reads as TGTGCCAGCAGGCCCGGGGCGGGGGCCAAAAACATTCAGTACTTC. This encodes CASRPGAGAKNIQYF. The chain links TRBV6-5 to TRBJ2-4, with D perhaps matching TRBD2 (6 bases). The V gene's germline CDR1 is MNHEY and CDR2 SVGAGI. Trimming pared 6 bases from V and 1 base from J, leaving 13 bases between. CDR3 length: 15 residues.

The V call is TRBV6-5, the J call TRBJ2-5; 7 nucleotides agree with TRBD2. Germline trimming cut 0 bases from V and 5 bases from J; bases unmatched to any gene: 6. From germline, CDR1 is MNHEY and CDR2 SVGAGI. CDR3 length: 15 residues. The CDR3 nucleotides are TGTGCCAGCAGTTACTCCCGGGAGGTTCAGGAGACCCAGTACTTC. Protein sequence: CASSYSREVQETQYF.

V is TRBV7-9 and J is TRBJ2-7; 7 bases are a match to TRBD1. Germline V gene lookup returns CDR1 SEHNR and CDR2 FQNEAQ (reference sequence). V lost 1 base to trimming and J lost 4 bases; unmatched junction nucleotides: 1. There are 13 residues in the CDR3. CDR3 in amino acids: CASSLGTGYEQYF. CDR3 DNA sequence: TGTGCCAGCAGCTTAGGGACAGGTTACGAGCAGTACTTC.

This clone has only a few counts. This chain links TRBV7-8 with TRBJ1-3; D unresolved. CDR3 length: 15 amino acids. Germline V CDR1 and CDR2: SGHVS, FQNEAQ. Trimming pared 5 bases from V and 4 bases from J, leaving 15 bases between. The chain's CDR3 is CASSTAGVRGNTIYF. CDR3 in DNA: TGTGCCAGCAGCACCGCCGGAGTACGGGGAAACACCATATATTTT.

This chain links TRBV9 with TRBJ2-3, with unresolved D. Per germline, CDR1 SGDLS and CDR2 YYNGEE. Deletions cut 2 bases from V and 6 bases from J, with 7 bases between. This CDR3 comprises 12 residues. Written as DNA, the CDR3 is TGTGCCAGCAGCGTGATCGGGGATACGCAGTATTTT. Amino acid sequence: CASSVIGDTQYF.

The gene calls are TRBV6-1 and TRBJ2-7; 7 bases agree with TRBD2. The junction had 4 bases not matched to a gene; V was cut back by 3 bases and J by 2 bases. This CDR3 spans 14 amino acids. CDR1 is MNHNS, CDR2 SASEGT, per germline. The CDR3 region has the DNA TGTGCCAGCAGTGAGATAGCGGGCCCCTACGAGCAGTACGTC. Amino acids: CASSEIAGPYEQYV.

This clone was seen more than once but under ten times. J is TRBJ1-2 and V is TRBV5-6, with 7 bases matching TRBD1. The J segment lost 1 base and the V segment lost 0 bases, leaving 6 bases of the junction unmatched. The CDR3 consists of 16 residues. Germline lookup yields CDR1 SGHDT and CDR2 YYEEEE. CDR3 protein: CASSLGGTDLNYGYTF. The CDR3 DNA follows: TGTGCCAGCAGCTTGGGCGGGACAGATCTTAACTATGGCTACACCTTC.

This sequence joins TRBV29-1 and TRBJ1-2, with 7 bases that match TRBD1. Trimming cost V 4 bases and J 5 bases; bases outside gene matches: 7. Germline V gene sequence: CDR1 SQVTM, CDR2 ANQGSEA. The CDR3 runs 13 residues. The CDR3 region has the DNA TGCAGCGTTGGCTACAGGGGCGTATATGGCTACACCTTC. Protein: CSVGYRGVYGYTF.

This clone showed up just once. The chain carries TRBV7-2 and TRBJ1-1, with 7 bases aligning to TRBD1. The CDR3 totals 14 residues. Unmatched junction bases numbered 8, after V lost 4 bases and J lost 6 bases. The V gene's germline CDR1 is SGHTA and CDR2 FQGNSA. CDR3 loop: CASSSNTGVPEAFF. CDR3 sequence (DNA): TGTGCCAGCAGCTCTAATACAGGGGTCCCTGAAGCTTTCTTT.

The genes are TRBV27 and TRBJ1-4; 7 bases are shared with TRBD1. This CDR3 has 15 residues. After removal of 6 bases from V and 0 bases from J, the junction contained 4 bases not matched to a gene. Germline V gene data show CDR1 as MNHEY and CDR2 as SMNVEV (reference sequence). This chain's CDR3 is CASSPGGTTNEKLFF. Written as DNA, the CDR3 is TGTGCCAGCAGCCCAGGGGGGACAACTAATGAAAAACTGTTTTTT. The whole variable domain, remainder taken from reference TRBV27 and TRBJ1-4, is EAQVTQNPRYLITVTGKKLTVTCSQNMNHEYMSWYRQDPGLGLRQIYYSMNVEVTDKGDVPEGYKVSRKEKRNFPLILESPSPNQTSLYFCASSPGGTTNEKLFFGSGTQLSVL.

The chain is built from TRBV15 and TRBJ2-1; TRBD1 matches at 7 bases. Germline V lookup: CDR1 LNHNV, CDR2 YYDKDF (reference sequence). The V gene end was trimmed by 3 bases and the J gene end by 8 bases; junction bases not matched to a gene: 1. This CDR3 contains 12 residues. The CDR3: CATSRTGYEQFF. The DNA for the CDR3 is TGTGCCACCAGCAGGACAGGGTATGAGCAGTTCTTC. The whole variable domain, remainder taken from reference TRBV15 and TRBJ2-1, is DAMVIQNPRYQVTQFGKPVTLSCSQTLNHNVMYWYQQKSSQAPKLLFHYYDKDFNNEADTPDNFQSRRPNTSFCFLDIRSPGLGDTAMYLCATSRTGYEQFFGPGTRLTVL.

V gene TRBV19 combines with J gene TRBJ2-4; D gene uncertain. The V end was cut by 6 bases, the J end by 0 bases, with 12 bases between. The germline CDR1 and CDR2 sequences are LNHDA and SQIVND (reference sequence). The CDR3 extends over 15 amino acids. CDR3 protein: CASRLAPLAKNIQYF. The CDR3 DNA is TGTGCCAGTAGGCTGGCTCCCTTAGCCAAAAACATTCAGTACTTC.

This clone was seen only a few times. The chain links TRBV7-6 to TRBJ2-2; 12 bases match TRBD2. V was pared by 5 bases and J by 7 bases, with 5 bases of the junction left unmatched. Germline CDR1 is SGHVS and CDR2 is FNYEAQ. The CDR3 has 15 amino acids. The CDR3 DNA reads as TGTGCCAGCAGCCCTAGCGGGGGGGCCTTCGGGGAGCTGTTTTTT. This sequence encodes CASSPSGGAFGELFF.

This chain connects TRBV6-5 to TRBJ2-1, with 7 bases fitting TRBD2. Unmatched junction bases numbered 4, after V lost 5 bases and J lost 3 bases. The CDR3 is 14 residues long. Germline CDR1 is MNHEY and CDR2 is SVGAGI. CDR3 amino acids: CASSRGTIYNEQFF. DNA for the CDR3: TGTGCCAGCAGTCGCGGGACTATCTACAATGAGCAGTTCTTC.

In its sample, this clone was seen a few times. DNA of the CDR3: TGTGCCAGCAGCCCCCACTTGGTGGGGGGAAGCACTGAAGCTTTCTTT. It codes for CASSPHLVGGSTEAFF. This chain joins TRBV7-2 and TRBJ1-1; tentatively, D is TRBD1 (5 bases). Germline CDR1 SGHTA, CDR2 FQGNSA. The CDR3 length is 16 residues. V lost 5 bases to trimming and J lost 4 bases, with 20 bases between them.

The V call is TRBV6-1, the J call TRBJ1-4; D gene unclear. This CDR3 has 14 amino acids. V lost 8 bases, J lost 0 bases, and 10 bases lay in between. Germline V gene sequence: CDR1 MNHNS, CDR2 SASEGT. This CDR3 reads CASGRQTTNEKLFF. CDR3 nucleotide sequence: TGTGCCAGCGGAAGACAAACAACTAATGAAAAACTGTTTTTT.

V and J are TRBV5-1 and TRBJ1-3; the D is unclear. V was shortened by 7 bases and J by 4 bases, with 6 bases between the two germline ends. The CDR3 totals 11 residues. Germline CDR1 reads SGHRS; CDR2 reads YFSETQ. The CDR3 region has the DNA TGCGCCAGCGGGGAGGGAAACACCATATATTTT. It is translated as CASGEGNTIYF.